The 5 T cell receptor beta chains listed next were all sequenced from one sample in a study of T-cell reconstitution after alpha-beta-depleted transplantation in children. Researchers prepared the TCRbeta library using unique molecular identifiers, the study reports. TCRdb processed the PCR reads anew with MiXCR; each CDR3 protein has one entry. The sample holds a few hundred thousand distinct CDR3 sequences, roughly 13% seen once. The material was PBMCs, obtained from the stem cell graft. The receptor set was obtained from a human donor who donated a stem cell graft to a child with Fanconi anemia.

This clonotype was counted many times. The rearrangement joins TRBV12-3 or TRBV12-4 to TRBJ1-6; unclear D gene. Trimming stripped 5 bases from V and 0 bases from J, with 8 bases between. The CDR3 consists of 15 residues. CDR3 sequence: CASSAGSSYNSPLHF. The CDR3 DNA follows: TGTGCCAGCAGTGCCGGAAGCTCCTATAATTCACCCCTCCACTTT.

This clonotype was found many times. The J gene is TRBJ2-7, the V gene TRBV12-3 or TRBV12-4; 10 nucleotides line up with TRBD1. The CDR3 covers 12 residues. With V trimmed by 5 bases and J by 6 bases, 1 base remained unmatched. The CDR3 spells CASSRTGGEQYV. The CDR3 nucleotides read TGTGCCAGCAGTCGGACAGGGGGCGAGCAGTACGTC.

The table lists this clonotype with a few counts. The chain couples TRBV5-8 to TRBJ2-5; TRBD2 aligns across 14 bases. Germline V gene data show CDR1 as SGHTS and CDR2 as YDEGEE. V trimming: 0 bases; J trimming: 1 base; junction bases outside the gene matches: 2. The CDR3 is 17 amino acids. CDR3 nucleotides: TGTGCCAGCAGCTTGGCTGGGACTAGCGGGGGCCAAGAGACCCAGTACTTC. It translates to CASSLAGTSGGQETQYF.

This clonotype was seen ten or more times. V usage is TRBV7-2 and J usage is TRBJ1-2; D ambiguous. The CDR3 totals 14 residues. Germline CDR1 SGHTA, CDR2 FQGNSA. V was pared by 1 base and J by 4 bases, with 10 bases between. CDR3 in DNA: TGTGCCAGCAGCTTAGAATTTGCTGTCTATGGCTACACCTTC. Its protein product is CASSLEFAVYGYTF.

This chain links TRBV30 with TRBJ2-2; possible D gene TRBD2, 5 bases. This CDR3 is built from 16 residues. CDR1 GTSNPN and CDR2 SVGIG come from the germline V gene (reference sequence). V was pared by 2 bases and J by 7 bases, with 20 bases between. CDR3 bases: TGTGCCTGGAGTTCCCCGGGATCTTTGGGCGGCGGGGAGCTGTTTTTT. It encodes CAWSSPGSLGGGELFF.